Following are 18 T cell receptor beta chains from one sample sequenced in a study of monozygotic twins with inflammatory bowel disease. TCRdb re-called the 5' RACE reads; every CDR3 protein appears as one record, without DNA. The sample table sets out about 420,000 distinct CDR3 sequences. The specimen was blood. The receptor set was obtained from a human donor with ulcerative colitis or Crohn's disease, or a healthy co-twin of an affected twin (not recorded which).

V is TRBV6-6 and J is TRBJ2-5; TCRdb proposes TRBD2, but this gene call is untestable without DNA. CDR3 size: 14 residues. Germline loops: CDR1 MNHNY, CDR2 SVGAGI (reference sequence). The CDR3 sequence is CASSYSHSGETQYF.

The CDR3 sequence: CSAGGLSGIYPGPSDTQYF. This chain links TRBV20-1 with TRBJ2-3; absent DNA, TCRdb's TRBD2 call cannot be checked. CDR3 length equals 19 residues. The germline V gene has CDR1 DFQATT and CDR2 SNEGSKA (reference sequence).

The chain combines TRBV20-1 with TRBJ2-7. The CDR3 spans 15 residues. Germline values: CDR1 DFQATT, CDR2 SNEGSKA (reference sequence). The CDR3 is CSARPLAGGTYEQYF.

The CDR3 here is CASSRSWDRGRPGELFF. V usage is TRBV28 and J usage is TRBJ2-2; TCRdb calls TRBD1, which cannot be checked without DNA. This CDR3 is 17 amino acids long. Germline-derived CDR1 and CDR2 are MDHEN and SYDVKM.

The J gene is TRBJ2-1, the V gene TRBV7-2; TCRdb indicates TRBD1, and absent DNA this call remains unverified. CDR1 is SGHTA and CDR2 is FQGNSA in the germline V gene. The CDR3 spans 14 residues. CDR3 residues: CASSFAGPQREQFF.

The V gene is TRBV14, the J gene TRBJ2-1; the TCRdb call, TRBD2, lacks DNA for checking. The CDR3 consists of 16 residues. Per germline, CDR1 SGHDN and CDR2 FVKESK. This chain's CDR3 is CASSQEAVLSYNEQFF.

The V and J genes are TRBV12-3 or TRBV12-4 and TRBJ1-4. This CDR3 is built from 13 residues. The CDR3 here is CASSLSGVEKLFF.

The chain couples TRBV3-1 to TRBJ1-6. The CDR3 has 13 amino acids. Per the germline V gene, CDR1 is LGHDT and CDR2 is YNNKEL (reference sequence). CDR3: CASSQLDRAPLHF.

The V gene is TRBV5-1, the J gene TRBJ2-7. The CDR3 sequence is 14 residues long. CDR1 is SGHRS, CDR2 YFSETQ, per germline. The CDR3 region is CASSLRQDSYEQYF.

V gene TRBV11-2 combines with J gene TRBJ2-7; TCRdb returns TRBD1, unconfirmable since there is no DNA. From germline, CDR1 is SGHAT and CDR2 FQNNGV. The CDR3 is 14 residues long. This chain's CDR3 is CASNTTGLSYEQYF.

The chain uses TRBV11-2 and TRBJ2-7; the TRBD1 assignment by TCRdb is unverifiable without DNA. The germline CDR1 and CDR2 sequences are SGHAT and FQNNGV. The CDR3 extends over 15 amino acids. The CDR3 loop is CASTTLGASSYEQYF.

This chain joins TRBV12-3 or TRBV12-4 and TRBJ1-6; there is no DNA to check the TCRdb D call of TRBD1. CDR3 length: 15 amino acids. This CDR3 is CASRIGTADNSPLHF.

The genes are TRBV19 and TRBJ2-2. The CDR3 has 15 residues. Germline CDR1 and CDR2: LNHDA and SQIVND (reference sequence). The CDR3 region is CASRITEWDSGELFF.

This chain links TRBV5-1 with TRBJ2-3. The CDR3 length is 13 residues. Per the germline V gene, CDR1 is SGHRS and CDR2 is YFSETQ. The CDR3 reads CASSLEPTDTQYF.

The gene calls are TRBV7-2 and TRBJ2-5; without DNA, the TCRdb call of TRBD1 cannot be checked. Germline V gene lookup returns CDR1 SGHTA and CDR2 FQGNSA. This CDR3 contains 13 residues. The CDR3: CASSLNGGETQYF.

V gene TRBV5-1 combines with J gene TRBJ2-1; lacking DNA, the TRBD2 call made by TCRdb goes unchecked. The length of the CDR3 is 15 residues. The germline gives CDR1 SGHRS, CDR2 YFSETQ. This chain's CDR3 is CASSLGGREYNEQFF.

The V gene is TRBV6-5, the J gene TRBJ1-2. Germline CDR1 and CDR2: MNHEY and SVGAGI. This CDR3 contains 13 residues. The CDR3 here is CASSYAANYGYTF.

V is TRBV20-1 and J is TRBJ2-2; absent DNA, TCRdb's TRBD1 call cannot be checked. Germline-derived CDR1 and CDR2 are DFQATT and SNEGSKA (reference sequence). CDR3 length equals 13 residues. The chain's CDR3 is CSAETGFTGELFF.